This T cell receptor beta chain derives from a study of STAT5B mutations in CD4+ large granular lymphocyte leukemia. This clone came up once. Generated by immunoSEQ multiplex PCR, the TCRdb table keeps only in-frame clones and is missing some. The top ten hold approximately 71% of the sample, which has about 4,900 clones, almost 90% seen once. This TCR derives from a man aged 40-49 years with CD4+ T-cell large granular lymphocyte leukemia. Sequenced input: PBMCs.

The CDR3 nucleotides are TGTGCCAGTGGAACAGAGATGAACACTGAAGCTTTCTTT. This codes for CASGTEMNTEAFF. This chain joins TRBV2 and TRBJ1-1; D is ambiguous. Trimming removed 9 bases from V and 0 bases from J, with 11 bases in between. The CDR3 covers 13 residues. The germline V gene has CDR1 SNHLY and CDR2 FYNNEI.